The present entry profiles one T cell receptor (beta chain) with its context. The data were taken from a study of control samples from healthy donors and cancer patients. The V gene lost 4 bases and the J gene lost 3 bases, with 16 bases spanning the gap. Germline CDR1 and CDR2: SGHRS and YFSETQ. CDR3 length equals 15 residues. Produced via immunoSEQ multiplex PCR; TCRdb's table is partial and in-frame only. The sample records roughly 76,000 clones, 90% to 95% being singletons. The rearrangement links TRBV5-1 to TRBJ1-2; D perhaps matches TRBD1 (5 bases). The source of this sequence is a woman aged 40 to 50 with lung cancer. Sequenced sample: PBMCs. CDR3 loop: CASSPREGRHYGYTF. The CDR3 DNA sequence: TGCGCCAGCAGCCCTCGTGAGGGACGGCACTATGGCTACACCTTC.